This entry describes one T cell receptor (beta chain). Its antigen target is currently unknown. No base quality information exists; no much larger clone differs at one position. The data were produced on an Illumina NovaSeq 6000. Synthesis of TCR cDNA relied on 5'RACE template switching, a step that introduced a universal primer site along with unique molecular identifiers. cDNA synthesis was primed from both the TCR alpha and TCR beta constant segments. Two PCR steps were used to amplify libraries, with sample barcodes and sequencing adapters being added in the second step. Libraries were sequenced on Illumina HiSeq 2500 (2x100 bp) or NovaSeq (2x150 bp). Concerning the study's data processing: MIGEC handled demultiplexing of reads and collapsing into UMI consensus sequences, while MiXCR performed V(D)J alignment. Vaccine-responding clonotypes were defined with edgeR using replicate PBMC samples, requiring FDR below 0.01 and a log2 fold change above 5 up to day 15. Bulk clonotypes were assigned CD4 or CD8 identity according to which sequenced CD4 or CD8 repertoire held them at higher abundance. TCRdb reprocessed the public reads (quality trimming at Q25 with fastp, clone calling with MiXCR) and kept in-frame beta chains. Rows with a matching CDR3 protein are joined into one entry that keeps the most common DNA and genes. TCRdb's processing, not the study's, gives the V and J calls here. The sample table holds about 300,000 distinct CDR3 sequences, of which around 8.6% were seen once. The ten top clones hold about 3.7% of the sample.

The sample originates from a study of T cells after yellow fever vaccination (dated by TCRdb to about 2019). Background for the entire study: Libraries from fractions with low cell numbers were prepared with the SMART-Seq v4 Ultra Low Input RNA kit. To follow T-cell clones before and after primary and booster YFV17D yellow fever vaccination, bulk TCR alpha and beta repertoires were sequenced over time. Two healthy male donors, one aged 18 to 30 and one aged 30 to 40 years, made up the cohort. Blood was collected at multiple timepoints before and after primary and secondary immunization, and bulk PBMC replicates and cell subsets were isolated.

What the authors observed across the whole study: Computational filtering was required because FACS-sorted repertoires could contain abundant contaminating clonotypes from the bulk population. A small fraction of clonotypes showed up in both the CD4 and CD8 compartments, probably as a result of convergent recombination. Most clones expanded after primary vaccination were re-detected after the booster (almost 97% of CD4 and approximately 89% of CD8), suggesting broad memory maintenance. The secondary T-cell response was found to be weaker but faster than the primary response, with a peak reached on day 5 rather than on day 15. The study included only a couple of donors, which limits how far the findings can be generalized.

What the treatment or condition label conveys for this sample: live attenuated yellow fever vaccine strain. PBMCs were isolated from peripheral blood using a standard Ficoll-Paque protocol. Dynabeads CD4 and CD8 positive selection kits were used to isolate CD4 and CD8 T-cell fractions. TriZol was used to extract RNA from bulk PBMCs, CD4 and CD8 fractions, and dextramer-positive and dextramer-negative fractions. Germline trimming: 2 bases from V, 4 bases from J; junction bases outside gene matches: 6. The CDR3 runs 17 residues from the cysteine to the phenylalanine. Just CDR3 DNA is preserved here, 51 bases in frame from base 1. The germline V gene yields KGHSH for CDR1 and LQKENI for CDR2.

The chain joins TRBV18 to TRBJ2-6; 9 bases in the junction line up with TRBD1. Sequencing used CD4+ T cells sorted from PBMCs, obtained 5 days after the yellow fever booster vaccination. The clonotype comes from a man aged 18 to 29 who received the YFV17D yellow fever vaccine. The sequenced DNA: TGTGCCAGCTCACCAAACGGGACAGGGTTCGGGGCCAACGTCCTGACTTTC. The encoded protein is CASSPNGTGFGANVLTF. Extended through the reference TRBV18 and TRBJ2-6 proteins, this CDR3 yields the full variable domain: NAGVMQNPRHLVRRRGQEARLRCSPMKGHSHVYWYRQLPEEGLKFMVYLQKENIIDESGMPKERFSAEFPKEGPSILRIQQVVRGDSAAYFCASSPNGTGFGANVLTFGAGSRLTVL.